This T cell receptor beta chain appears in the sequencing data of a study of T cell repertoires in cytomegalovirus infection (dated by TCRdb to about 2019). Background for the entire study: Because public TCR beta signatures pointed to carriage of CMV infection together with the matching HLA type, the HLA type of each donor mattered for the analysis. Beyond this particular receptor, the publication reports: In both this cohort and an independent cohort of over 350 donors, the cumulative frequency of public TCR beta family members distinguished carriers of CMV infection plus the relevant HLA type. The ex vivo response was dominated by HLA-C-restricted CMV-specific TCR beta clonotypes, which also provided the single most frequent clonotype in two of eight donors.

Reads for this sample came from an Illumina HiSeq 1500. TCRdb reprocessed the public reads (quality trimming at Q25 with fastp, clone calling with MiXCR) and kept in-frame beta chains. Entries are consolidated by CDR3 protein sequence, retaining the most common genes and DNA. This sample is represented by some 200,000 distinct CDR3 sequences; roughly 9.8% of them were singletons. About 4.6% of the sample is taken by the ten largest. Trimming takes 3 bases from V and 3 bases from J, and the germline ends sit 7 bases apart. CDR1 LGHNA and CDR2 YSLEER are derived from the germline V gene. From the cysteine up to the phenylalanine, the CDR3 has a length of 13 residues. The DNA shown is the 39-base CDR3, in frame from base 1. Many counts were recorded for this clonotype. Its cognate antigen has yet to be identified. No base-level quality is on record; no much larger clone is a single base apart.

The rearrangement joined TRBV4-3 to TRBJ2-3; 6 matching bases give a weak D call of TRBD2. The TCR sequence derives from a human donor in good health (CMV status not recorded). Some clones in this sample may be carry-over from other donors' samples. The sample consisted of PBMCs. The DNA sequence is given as TGCGCCAGCAGCCAGGGACTTACAGATACGCAGTATTTT. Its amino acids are CASSQGLTDTQYF.